A selection of T cell receptor beta chains follows, all from one sample in a study of T-cell reconstitution after alpha-beta-depleted transplantation in children. TCRdb processed the PCR reads anew with MiXCR; each CDR3 protein has one entry. The table lists over 400,000 distinct CDR3 sequences, roughly an eighth of them singletons, with over 5.5% in the top ten. Sequencing used PBMCs from the stem cell graft donor, obtained from the stem cell graft. Receptor source: a human donor who donated a stem cell graft to a child with combined immunodeficiency. The CDR3 runs from the conserved cysteine through the conserved F or W. D genes are given only for firm matches. Clone size is stated in some rows and not others, as once, few, many or a class when expanded.

DNA,CDR3,D,size,V,J
TGTGCCAGCAGCTTGGACGGGGGGGTTCCGTCTGGGGCCAACGTCCTGACTTTC,CASSLDGGVPSGANVLTF,TRBD2,.,TRBV5-5,TRBJ2-6
TGTGCCAGCAGCTTGGGTGGAACCCTACTCCGCGAGCAGTACTTC,CASSLGGTLLREQYF,.,many,TRBV5-6,TRBJ2-7
TGTGCCAGCAGCGGGACAGGGCTTGGCTATGGCTACACCTTC,CASSGTGLGYGYTF,TRBD1,many,TRBV5-5,TRBJ1-2
TGTGCCAGCAGCCCGGGGGACAGGGTCAATGAGCAGTTCTTC,CASSPGDRVNEQFF,TRBD1,few,TRBV7-9,TRBJ2-1
TGTGCCAGCAGCTTGTTGCCAGAGGGAAATCAGCCCCAGCATTTT,CASSLLPEGNQPQHF,.,.,TRBV5-5,TRBJ1-5
TGTGCCAGCAGCTTAGGGAGACAAGACTATGAAAAACTGTTTTTT,CASSLGRQDYEKLFF,.,many,TRBV7-2,TRBJ1-4
TGTGCCAGCACCAGGGAGTTCTATGGCTACACCTTC,CASTREFYGYTF,.,few,TRBV12-3/TRBV12-4,TRBJ1-2
TGTGCCAGCAGTTTCGCGAACTTGAACACTGAAGCTTTCTTT,CASSFANLNTEAFF,.,many,TRBV28,TRBJ1-1
TGCAGTGCTAGAGAAGCCGAGCGGGAGGCAATCCGGAACACCGGGGAGCTGTTTTTT,CSAREAEREAIRNTGELFF,TRBD2,.,TRBV20-1,TRBJ2-2
TGTGCCAGTAGTACCCGGGACAGGGAAGGCTATGGCTACACCTTC,CASSTRDREGYGYTF,TRBD1,.,TRBV19,TRBJ1-2
TGCAGCGGGGGGAGTTCCAGCGGGGAGCTGTTTTTT,CSGGSSSGELFF,.,.,TRBV29-1,TRBJ2-2
TGCAGCGTGGACAGGCCGAACACTGAAGCTTTCTTT,CSVDRPNTEAFF,TRBD1,.,TRBV29-1,TRBJ1-1
TGCAGTGCTCTCGCGGGGGGAGATACGCAGTATTTT,CSALAGGDTQYF,TRBD2,few,TRBV20-1,TRBJ2-3
TGTGCCAGCAGTTACCCCACTAGCGCCTACAATGAGCAGTTCTTC,CASSYPTSAYNEQFF,TRBD2,few,TRBV6-2/TRBV6-3,TRBJ2-1
TGCAGTGCTAGAGATCTTCCACAGGGTAGAGGTGTCAACTATGGCTACACCTTC,CSARDLPQGRGVNYGYTF,.,many,TRBV20-1,TRBJ1-2
TGTGCCAGTAGTGCAACTATCTCCTACGAGCAGTACTTC,CASSATISYEQYF,.,.,TRBV19,TRBJ2-7
TGTGCCAGTAGTATAGAGTATTTGGGGCAGGAGGGAGAGACCCAGTACTTC,CASSIEYLGQEGETQYF,.,few,TRBV19,TRBJ2-5
TGTGCCATCAGTGAGTCGAATTTTTGGTTCCAAGAGACCCAGTACTTC,CAISESNFWFQETQYF,.,.,TRBV10-3,TRBJ2-5
TGTGCCAGCAGTTTACTAGCGGGGGGCCCAAGCTCCTACGAGCAGTACTTC,CASSLLAGGPSSYEQYF,TRBD2,many,TRBV12-3/TRBV12-4,TRBJ2-7
TGTGCCAGCAGCTTAACACCGGGGAGCACTGAAGCTTTCTTT,CASSLTPGSTEAFF,.,few,TRBV7-3,TRBJ1-1
TGTGCCAGCACCAAGGGGCGAACGGACACCGGGGAGCTGTTTTTT,CASTKGRTDTGELFF,.,many,TRBV6-1,TRBJ2-2
TGTGCCAGCACCCCGGGACTAGCGGATAACACCGGGGAGCTGTTTTTT,CASTPGLADNTGELFF,TRBD2,few,TRBV12-3/TRBV12-4,TRBJ2-2
TGCAGTGCTAGACCCGCAGGGCGAGCCGGGGAGCTGTTTTTT,CSARPAGRAGELFF,.,few,TRBV20-1,TRBJ2-2
TGCAGTGCTAGAGTGCTAGGGACGAACACTGAAGCTTTCTTT,CSARVLGTNTEAFF,.,few,TRBV20-1,TRBJ1-1
TGTGCCAGCACGTCGGTAGCCAAAAACATTCAGTACTTC,CASTSVAKNIQYF,.,many,TRBV12-3/TRBV12-4,TRBJ2-4